Shown below are 32 T cell receptor beta chains from a single sample sequenced in a study of cytomegalovirus exposure and HLA in healthy donors. The PCR had 60 Vbeta and 13 Jbeta primers. The table came from immunoSEQ multiplex PCR; TCRdb's copy has only in-frame clones and leaves some out. Of over 100,000 clones in the sample, 81% are singletons; the top ten hold 2.2%. Sequencing was done on a sample of PBMCs. Every receptor here comes from a woman aged 25 to 45 in good health and CMV-seronegative.

V and J are TRBV28 and TRBJ2-1, with a possible D match to TRBD2 (6 bases). There are 14 residues in the CDR3. CDR1 is MDHEN, CDR2 SYDVKM, per germline. V lost 10 bases to trimming and J lost 3 bases, with 16 bases between them. CDR3 DNA: TGTGCCACCGCTCGAGCGGGTCTCTACAATGAGCAGTTCTTC. Amino acid sequence: CATARAGLYNEQFF.

The chain links TRBV7-9 to TRBJ2-1; D gene unclear. Germline V gene sequence: CDR1 SEHNR, CDR2 FQNEAQ (reference sequence). This CDR3 is built from 13 residues. Trimming left V 5 bases short and J 9 bases short, with 14 bases between. This CDR3 is CASSPSQISEQFF. In DNA form, the CDR3 reads TGTGCCAGCAGCCCAAGTCAAATCAGTGAGCAGTTCTTC.

The chain combines TRBV5-1 with TRBJ2-1, with 7 bases aligning to TRBD1. CDR1 SGHRS and CDR2 YFSETQ come from the germline V gene. V gave up 4 bases and J gave up 8 bases; unmatched junction bases: 12. CDR3 length equals 15 residues. The CDR3 bases are TGCGCCAGCAGCCCATCGACAGGGTGGATCCATGAGCAGTTCTTC. It encodes CASSPSTGWIHEQFF.

The chain recombines TRBV5-8 with TRBJ2-5; D may be TRBD1 (5 bases). The V end lost 1 base, the J end lost 4 bases, and 14 bases lay between the germline ends. Germline V gene sequence: CDR1 SGHTS, CDR2 YDEGEE. CDR3 length: 15 amino acids. DNA of the CDR3: TGTGCCAGCAGCTTGAATACAGGTGGTGCAGAGACCCAGTACTTC. This sequence encodes CASSLNTGGAETQYF.

This clone has a handful of counts. The chain employs TRBV29-1 and TRBJ1-5, with 7 nucleotides matching TRBD1. The germline CDR1 and CDR2 sequences are SQVTM and ANQGSEA. The CDR3 has 13 residues. Trimming removed 6 bases from V and 4 bases from J; junction bases left unmatched: 6. The CDR3 bases are TGCAGCGTCACCTCAGGGGGGAATCAGCCCCAGCATTTT. Residues: CSVTSGGNQPQHF.

The genes are TRBV19 and TRBJ2-1, with 13 bases lining up with TRBD2. The CDR3 runs to 20 residues. The junction had 12 bases not matched to a gene; V was cut back by 4 bases and J by 0 bases. Germline CDR1 LNHDA, CDR2 SQIVND (reference sequence). CDR3 loop: CASSTPRTSGRGGSYNEQFF. As DNA, the CDR3 is TGTGCCAGTAGTACCCCACGTACTAGCGGGAGGGGGGGCTCCTACAATGAGCAGTTCTTC.

The chain is built from TRBV29-1 and TRBJ1-1; 7 nucleotides line up with TRBD1. The trim removed 3 bases at V and 2 bases at J, leaving 3 bases unmatched. CDR1 and CDR2 (germline): SQVTM, ANQGSEA. CDR3 length: 13 residues. CDR3: CSVETGYNTEAFF. The CDR3 DNA reads TGCAGCGTTGAGACAGGGTATAACACTGAAGCTTTCTTT.

This clone was detected a few times. J is TRBJ2-1 and V is TRBV30, with 8 positions matching TRBD2. Trimming took 6 bases from V and 4 from J; bases not matched to a gene: 5. The CDR3 is 13 residues long. Germline CDR1 GTSNPN, CDR2 SVGIG (reference sequence). CDR3 protein: CACQAGEYNEQFF. CDR3 DNA sequence: TGTGCCTGTCAAGCGGGAGAATACAATGAGCAGTTCTTC. The whole variable domain, filled in from reference TRBV30 and TRBJ2-1, reads SQTIHQWPATLVQPVGSPLSLECTVEGTSNPNLYWYRQAAGRGLQLLFYSVGIGQISSEVPQNLSASRPQDRQFILSSKKLLLSDSGFYLCACQAGEYNEQFFGPGTRLTVL.

The genes are TRBV7-2 and TRBJ2-5, with 8 nucleotides matching TRBD1. Gene TRBJ2-7 matches the end of the DNA better, so the J call may be wrong. CDR3 length equals 14 residues. Germline lookup yields CDR1 SGHTA and CDR2 FQGNSA. CDR3 sequence (DNA): TGTGCCAGCAGCCCAGGGGGCTCGATCTACGAGCAGTACTTC. Translation gives CASSPGGSIYEQYF.

V and J are TRBV30 and TRBJ2-1; a possible D gene is TRBD2 (6 bases). Between the trimmed V and J ends, which lost 0 bases and 8 bases, there was a span of 11 bases. CDR3 length: 13 residues. Germline V lookup: CDR1 GTSNPN, CDR2 SVGIG (reference sequence). The CDR3 is CAWSVLGGDEQFF. The CDR3 DNA is TGTGCCTGGAGTGTACTCGGGGGAGATGAGCAGTTCTTC.

This chain connects TRBV12-5 to TRBJ2-7, with 9 bases that match TRBD1. From germline, CDR1 is LGHNT and CDR2 FRNRAP. Germline trimming cut 2 bases from V and 3 bases from J; bases unmatched to any gene: 5. This CDR3 is built from 15 residues. CDR3 region: CASGLPPDRGYEQYF. In DNA, the CDR3 is TGTGCTAGTGGTTTGCCGCCGGACAGGGGCTACGAGCAGTACTTC.

This chain uses TRBV7-6 with TRBJ2-7; 15 bases agree with TRBD2. The CDR3 is made up of 19 amino acids. Germline trimming cut 5 bases from V and 0 bases from J; bases unmatched to any gene: 11. From germline, CDR1 is SGHVS and CDR2 FNYEAQ. The CDR3 sequence is CASSRGLAGGPATSYEQYF. The CDR3 nucleotides read TGTGCCAGCAGCCGCGGACTAGCGGGAGGGCCTGCCACCTCCTACGAGCAGTACTTC.

The chain recombines TRBV9 with TRBJ2-5, with 9 nucleotides matching TRBD2. CDR3 length: 16 amino acids. Per germline, CDR1 SGDLS and CDR2 YYNGEE. Trimming cost V 0 bases and J 2 bases; bases outside gene matches: 5. The CDR3 bases are TGTGCCAGCAGCGTAGGTAGCGGGAGACAGCAAGAGACCCAGTACTTC. It codes for CASSVGSGRQQETQYF. The full variable domain, completed using reference TRBV9 and TRBJ2-5, is DSGVTQTPKHLITATGQRVTLRCSPRSGDLSVYWYQQSLDQGLQFLIQYYNGEERAKGNILERFSAQQFPDLHSELNLSSLELGDSALYFCASSVGSGRQQETQYFGPGTRLLVL.

With respect to this clone: Other DNA sequences in this sample translate to the same CDR3. V usage is TRBV5-1 and J usage is TRBJ2-7; TRBD2 aligns across 10 bases. The CDR3 runs to 15 residues. Germline V CDR1 and CDR2: SGHRS, YFSETQ. Trimming removed 2 bases from V and 6 bases from J; junction bases left unmatched: 8. The CDR3 sequence: CASSLPGLASSEQYF. The CDR3 DNA reads as TGCGCCAGCAGCTTACCGGGACTAGCGTCTAGCGAGCAGTACTTC.

This clone was observed a handful of times. This rearrangement joins TRBV28 to TRBJ2-5; D is undetermined. Deletions cut 4 bases from V and 5 bases from J, with 17 bases between. CDR3 length: 15 residues. Germline V CDR1 and CDR2: MDHEN, SYDVKM. For the CDR3, the DNA is TGTGCCAGCAGTTCCCCTCAGCTAGGTTCTGAGACCCAGTACTTC. It translates to CASSSPQLGSETQYF.

This chain joins TRBV25-1 and TRBJ1-2, with a weak D call TRBD1 (6 bases). The V end was cut by 1 base, the J end by 3 bases, with 15 bases between. The germline V gene has CDR1 MGHDK and CDR2 SYGVNS. The length of the CDR3 is 16 residues. The CDR3 loop is CASSEWETGSYYGYTF. The CDR3, as DNA: TGTGCCAGCAGTGAATGGGAGACAGGTAGTTACTATGGCTACACCTTC.

The chain carries TRBV5-1 and TRBJ2-7, with TRBD1 identical over 9 bases. The length of the CDR3 is 15 residues. Per germline, CDR1 SGHRS and CDR2 YFSETQ. After removal of 0 bases from V and 2 bases from J, the junction contained 3 bases not matched to a gene. DNA for the CDR3: TGCGCCAGCAGCTTGGATACAGGGGGCCCCTACGAGCAGTACTTC. Translation: CASSLDTGGPYEQYF.

This sequence joins TRBV4-3 and TRBJ1-1; 8 positions agree with TRBD1. The CDR3 length is 21 residues. V shed 3 bases and J 0 bases; nucleotides not matched to a gene: 21. Germline assignment: CDR1 LGHNA and CDR2 YSLEER. The CDR3 is CASSQAGTGKRLYLMNTEAFF. In nucleotides, the CDR3 is TGCGCCAGCAGCCAGGCGGGGACAGGAAAACGACTATACCTTATGAACACTGAAGCTTTCTTT.

V gene TRBV28 combines with J gene TRBJ1-2; D is perhaps TRBD1 (6 bases). Trimming pared 4 bases from V and 8 bases from J, leaving 20 bases between. Germline values: CDR1 MDHEN, CDR2 SYDVKM. The CDR3 extends over 15 amino acids. CDR3 amino acids: CASSSGVLVGGGYTF. The CDR3 DNA reads as TGTGCCAGCAGTTCAGGGGTTTTGGTTGGAGGCGGCTACACCTTC.

V gene TRBV6-5 combines with J gene TRBJ1-1; 7 bases agree with TRBD1. The V and J ends lost 0 bases and 1 base, in that order; junction bases with no gene match: 5. The germline V gene has CDR1 MNHEY and CDR2 SVGAGI. The CDR3 has 16 amino acids. The CDR3 DNA follows: TGTGCCAGCAGTTACTCAGGGGGCTGGGGGAACACTGAAGCTTTCTTT. This encodes CASSYSGGWGNTEAFF.

This chain uses TRBV5-4 with TRBJ2-5, with 9 bases matching TRBD1. Looked up from germline, CDR1 is SGHNT and CDR2 is YYREEE (reference sequence). Losses at the gene ends were 5 bases for V and 1 base for J; bases not matched to a gene: 6. This CDR3 has 15 residues. Written as DNA, the CDR3 is TGTGCCAGCAGTTCAACAGGGGGCCCCCAAGAGACCCAGTACTTC. Translated, it gives CASSSTGGPQETQYF.

There are a few counts of this clone. J is TRBJ2-3 and V is TRBV7-2; 7 nucleotides agree with TRBD2. The V gene's germline CDR1 is SGHTA and CDR2 FQGNSA. With V trimmed by 5 bases and J by 3 bases, 11 bases remained unmatched. The CDR3 is 16 amino acids. The CDR3 DNA follows: TGTGCCAGCAGCGGCCAGGCGGGAGTCGGGACAGATACGCAGTATTTT. This sequence encodes CASSGQAGVGTDTQYF.

The genes are TRBV5-4 and TRBJ2-5; perhaps TRBD1 as D (6 bases). The CDR3 is 14 residues long. Germline CDR1 SGHNT, CDR2 YYREEE (reference sequence). The germline V and J ends were trimmed by 0 bases and 4 bases, with 10 bases remaining between them. The CDR3 DNA is TGTGCCAGCAGCTTGGCGAGGGACACAGAGACCCAGTACTTC. It is translated as CASSLARDTETQYF.

The chain employs TRBV28 and TRBJ1-3, with TRBD1 as a possible D gene (5 bases). Germline CDR1 MDHEN, CDR2 SYDVKM. V lost 3 bases and J lost 4, with 19 bases in between. The CDR3 contains 17 residues. The CDR3 loop is CASSFGPTQDYGNTIYF. The CDR3 nucleotides read TGTGCCAGCAGTTTCGGACCGACACAGGACTACGGAAACACCATATATTTT.

The chain is built from TRBV7-2 and TRBJ2-1; 9 bases map to TRBD1. Germline values: CDR1 SGHTA, CDR2 FQGNSA. V shed 6 bases, J shed 8 bases, and the junction held 14 bases outside the gene matches. The CDR3 is 16 residues long. The CDR3 protein is CASSTHPGQGHHEQFF. The DNA for the CDR3 is TGTGCCAGCAGTACACATCCGGGACAGGGTCACCATGAGCAGTTCTTC.

The rearrangement uses TRBV5-1 and TRBJ1-1; D not resolved. V dropped 6 bases and J dropped 0 bases, with 9 bases sitting between them. Germline CDR1 and CDR2: SGHRS and YFSETQ. The CDR3 consists of 13 residues. The CDR3 bases are TGCGCCAGCACCACAGCCTTGAACACTGAAGCTTTCTTT. Translation: CASTTALNTEAFF.

This clone was observed a single time. Other DNA sequences in the same sample also yield this CDR3. The chain links TRBV5-1 to TRBJ2-1, with TRBD2 matching 11 bases. Trimming took 4 bases from V and 4 from J; bases not matched to a gene: 16. The CDR3 length is 19 residues. The V gene's germline CDR1 is SGHRS and CDR2 YFSETQ. CDR3 DNA: TGCGCCAGCAGCCAGACAACGAGACTAGCGGGATTCGAGTACAATGAGCAGTTCTTC. This translates into CASSQTTRLAGFEYNEQFF.

The chain has TRBV7-9 and TRBJ1-2; D remains ambiguous. Germline values: CDR1 SEHNR, CDR2 FQNEAQ (reference sequence). V lost 3 bases, J lost 4 bases, and 12 bases lay in between. There are 14 residues in the CDR3. CDR3 coding DNA: TGTGCCAGCAGCTTGGTTGGCGGGTCCTATGGCTACACCTTC. Protein product: CASSLVGGSYGYTF.

This chain links TRBV7-9 with TRBJ2-1; TRBD2 matches 9 bases. The V gene end was trimmed by 3 bases and the J gene end by 7 bases; junction bases not matched to a gene: 10. Looked up from germline, CDR1 is SEHNR and CDR2 is FQNEAQ (reference sequence). This CDR3 comprises 16 residues. The CDR3 reads CASSFGLALGLNEQFF. Written as DNA, the CDR3 is TGTGCCAGCAGCTTCGGACTAGCGTTGGGGCTTAATGAGCAGTTCTTC.

V and J are TRBV2 and TRBJ1-6; D is unresolved. V was trimmed by 6 bases and J by 7 bases, leaving 13 bases between them. From germline, CDR1 is SNHLY and CDR2 FYNNEI. The CDR3 contains 14 residues. In DNA form, the CDR3 reads TGTGCCAGCAGGGTAGTTCGGGGAAATTCACCCCTCCACTTT. Amino acids: CASRVVRGNSPLHF.

The chain links TRBV15 to TRBJ2-2, with D unclear. The CDR3 extends over 17 amino acids. Trimming left V 0 bases short and J 1 base short, with 12 bases between. Germline V gene sequence: CDR1 LNHNV, CDR2 YYDKDF (reference sequence). The CDR3 sequence: CATSRDPSSRNTGELFF. As DNA, the CDR3 is TGTGCCACCAGCAGAGATCCGAGTAGCAGGAACACCGGGGAGCTGTTTTTT.

As DNA, the CDR3 is TGTGCCAGCAGCCTGGGACTAGCGGGACGAAACACAGATACGCAGTATTTT. This sequence encodes CASSLGLAGRNTDTQYF. J is TRBJ2-3 and V is TRBV11-2, with 13 bases aligning to TRBD2. The CDR3 runs to 17 residues. The germline V gene has CDR1 SGHAT and CDR2 FQNNGV. With 5 bases clipped from V and 2 bases from J, the junction kept 7 bases outside the gene matches. Full variable domain (outside the CDR3, taken from reference TRBV11-2 and TRBJ2-3): EAGVAQSPRYKIIEKRQSVAFWCNPISGHATLYWYQQILGQGPKLLIQFQNNGVVDDSQLPKDRFSAERLKGVDSTLKIQPAKLEDSAVYLCASSLGLAGRNTDTQYFGPGTRLTVL.